One sample yielded the 26 T cell receptor beta chains listed below, sequenced in a study of immune heterogeneity within non-small cell lung tumors. The authors used about 600 ng of bulk tumor genomic DNA per sample as template. Taken during surgery, several biopsies per primary tumor were spaced as far apart as possible within the tumor mass. Patients with untreated, newly diagnosed non-small cell lung cancer underwent curative surgery. Amplification of the TCR beta CDR3 was achieved through multiplex PCR with 32 V and 13 J primers. TCRdb re-called the multiplex PCR reads with MiXCR, one entry per CDR3 protein. Of 22,000 or so distinct CDR3 sequences listed, 27% are singletons. The sample was lung tumor tissue. The receptors here all came from a middle-aged man with non-small cell lung cancer.

This clonotype was seen at least ten times. This rearrangement joins TRBV20-1 to TRBJ2-3; D is uncertain. V dropped 3 bases and J dropped 2 bases, with 9 bases sitting between them. The CDR3 sequence is 13 residues long. In germline, CDR1 is DFQATT, CDR2 SNEGSKA (reference sequence). The CDR3 reads CSASARPTDTQYF. The CDR3 DNA reads TGCAGTGCTAGCGCCAGACCCACAGATACGCAGTATTTT.

This clonotype was seen only once. This chain links TRBV20-1 with TRBJ2-7; TRBD2 agrees at 12 bases. The CDR3 runs 13 residues. J was trimmed by 3 bases and V by 5 bases; bases with no gene match: 2. Germline-derived CDR1 and CDR2 are DFQATT and SNEGSKA (reference sequence). The CDR3 is CSAGTSGLYEQYF. DNA of the CDR3: TGCAGTGCTGGGACTAGCGGGCTCTACGAGCAGTACTTC.

Judged by abundance, this clonotype is medium-sized. The rearrangement uses TRBV5-1 and TRBJ2-3, with 13 nucleotides matching TRBD2. Germline CDR1 reads SGHRS; CDR2 reads YFSETQ. The CDR3 totals 17 residues. V shed 4 bases and J 0 bases; nucleotides not matched to a gene: 5. In nucleotides, the CDR3 is TGCGCCAGCAGCAGACTAGCGGGAGGAGGAAGCACAGATACGCAGTATTTT. Encoded protein: CASSRLAGGGSTDTQYF.

There are many counts of this clonotype. V and J are TRBV9 and TRBJ2-3; possibly TRBD2 for D (6 bases). Germline CDR1 reads SGDLS; CDR2 reads YYNGEE. V was pared by 1 base and J by 1 base, with 10 bases between. CDR3 size: 15 residues. The CDR3 loop reads CASSVLSGGTDTQYF. The CDR3 DNA is TGTGCCAGCAGCGTACTCTCGGGAGGCACAGATACGCAGTATTTT.

This chain joins TRBV9 and TRBJ2-3; TRBD2 agrees at 10 bases. Germline CDR1 is SGDLS and CDR2 is YYNGEE. V gave up 2 bases and J gave up 5 bases; unmatched junction bases: 8. This CDR3 spans 16 amino acids. The CDR3 coding sequence is TGTGCCAGCAGCGTCGGGTCTAGCGGGAGTCAAGATACGCAGTATTTT. It encodes CASSVGSSGSQDTQYF. Full variable domain (rest looked up from reference TRBV9 and TRBJ2-3): DSGVTQTPKHLITATGQRVTLRCSPRSGDLSVYWYQQSLDQGLQFLIQYYNGEERAKGNILERFSAQQFPDLHSELNLSSLELGDSALYFCASSVGSSGSQDTQYFGPGTRLTVL.

A word on this clonotype: With a much larger clone just one base away, this may be a read error. This chain connects TRBV27 to TRBJ2-5; 7 nucleotides agree with TRBD2. This CDR3 comprises 14 residues. Per germline, CDR1 MNHEY and CDR2 SMNVEV (reference sequence). J gave up 5 bases and V 2 bases, and 5 bases lay outside the gene matches. The CDR3 DNA reads TGTGCCAGCAGTTTAGCGTTGGGAGGGGAGACCCAGTACTTC. This sequence encodes CASSLALGGETQYF.

In this sample, this clonotype turned up a few times. The chain carries TRBV9 and TRBJ2-1, with 7 positions matching TRBD1. The CDR3 length is 13 residues. Germline trimming cut 5 bases from V and 8 bases from J; bases unmatched to any gene: 7. Germline-derived CDR1 and CDR2 are SGDLS and YYNGEE. The CDR3 protein is CASSKQGFDEQFF. As DNA, the CDR3 is TGTGCCAGCAGTAAACAGGGGTTCGATGAGCAGTTCTTC.

Regarding this clonotype: The junction departs from germline at one end; a sequencing error may be responsible. The chain combines TRBV12-3 or TRBV12-4 with TRBJ2-2, with 8 bases fitting TRBD1. There are 12 residues in the CDR3. CDR3: CASNQGAGELIF. Here the CDR3 DNA reads TGTGCCAGCAACCAGGGGGCCGGGGAGCTGATTTTT.

As regards this clonotype: A much larger clone lies one base from this, so it may be a read error. The chain employs TRBV11-2 and TRBJ1-6, with D unresolved. The CDR3 is made up of 14 amino acids. Germline CDR1 SGHAT, CDR2 FQNNGV. The DNA for the CDR3 is TGTGCCAGCAGCCTCGGTGGGTCTAATACACCCCTCCACTTT. Amino acids: CASSLGGSNTPLHF.

This clonotype was counted ten times or more. The chain combines TRBV6-1 with TRBJ1-6, with TRBD1 identical over 8 bases. The CDR3 is made up of 15 amino acids. From germline, CDR1 is MNHNS and CDR2 SASEGT. V lost 1 base to trimming and J lost 4 bases; unmatched junction nucleotides: 0. The CDR3 region has the DNA TGTGCCAGCAGTGAAGGGACAGGGTATAATTCACCCCTCCACTTT. This codes for CASSEGTGYNSPLHF.

With respect to this clonotype: Mismatch with germline at one junction end may stem from a read error. The V call is TRBV7-9, the J call TRBJ1-1, with a tentative D call TRBD1 (6 bases). There are 15 residues in the CDR3. Germline V lookup: CDR1 SEHNR, CDR2 FQNEAQ (reference sequence). CDR3 nucleotides: TGTGACAGCAGCCCCCCTTGGGGGGCACAAACTGGAGCTTTCTTT. It yields the protein CDSSPPWGAQTGAFF.

This chain joins TRBV5-4 and TRBJ2-7; D unclear. Germline CDR1 SGHNT, CDR2 YYREEE (reference sequence). Trimming took 0 bases from V and 3 from J, leaving 7 bases between them. This CDR3 region has 13 residues. This CDR3 reads CASSLEDDYEQYF. CDR3 in DNA: TGTGCCAGCAGCTTGGAAGACGACTACGAGCAGTACTTC.

J is TRBJ2-3 and V is TRBV11-2; 12 positions match TRBD2. This CDR3 comprises 14 residues. Germline V gene lookup returns CDR1 SGHAT and CDR2 FQNNGV. J lost 6 bases, V lost 3 bases, and 1 base had no gene match. The CDR3 sequence is CASSFLAGGDTQYF. CDR3 coding DNA: TGTGCCAGCAGCTTCCTAGCGGGAGGGGATACGCAGTATTTT. Complete variable domain (other parts from reference TRBV11-2 and TRBJ2-3): EAGVAQSPRYKIIEKRQSVAFWCNPISGHATLYWYQQILGQGPKLLIQFQNNGVVDDSQLPKDRFSAERLKGVDSTLKIQPAKLEDSAVYLCASSFLAGGDTQYFGPGTRLTVL.

This clonotype has at least ten counts. The chain links TRBV5-1 to TRBJ1-1; TRBD1 aligns across 7 bases. V lost 4 bases, J lost 2 bases, and 14 bases stayed unmatched. This CDR3 is built from 17 residues. Germline loops: CDR1 SGHRS, CDR2 YFSETQ. DNA for the CDR3: TGCGCCAGCAGCACTCTCGCGGGGACAGAAGGAAACACTGAAGCTTTCTTT. Protein product: CASSTLAGTEGNTEAFF. Looking up the rest from reference TRBV5-1 and TRBJ1-1 gives the full variable domain: KAGVTQTPRYLIKTRGQQVTLSCSPISGHRSVSWYQQTPGQGLQFLFEYFSETQRNKGNFPGRFSGRQFSNSRSEMNVSTLELGDSALYLCASSTLAGTEGNTEAFFGQGTRLTVV.

In this sample, this clonotype turned up many times. The rearrangement links TRBV6-4 to TRBJ2-1, with D possibly TRBD2 on 5 matching bases. This CDR3 has 13 amino acids. With 3 bases removed from V and 6 bases from J, the gap between germline ends came to 9 bases. CDR1 is MRHNA, CDR2 SNTAGT, per germline. The CDR3 DNA is TGTGCCAGCAGTGAGGGCGGACTCAATGAGCAGTTCTTC. Protein sequence: CASSEGGLNEQFF.

This clonotype is classed as medium-sized. The V gene is TRBV6-1, the J gene TRBJ2-1; TRBD2 agrees at 8 bases. Germline assignment: CDR1 MNHNS and CDR2 SASEGT. The V gene end was trimmed by 6 bases and the J gene end by 15 bases; junction bases not matched to a gene: 25. The length of the CDR3 is 17 residues. As DNA, the CDR3 is TGTGCCAGCAGCGAATATCCCGGGGTTGTGCGGGAGGCTTCAAGGTTCTTC. Translating gives CASSEYPGVVREASRFF.

At least ten counts were recorded for this clonotype. The CDR3 is CATSDFGSHLRRDTQYF. The DNA for the CDR3 is TGTGCCACCAGTGATTTCGGCTCCCATCTGCGGCGAGATACGCAGTATTTT. This sequence joins TRBV24-1 and TRBJ2-3; no clear D gene. CDR3 length: 17 amino acids. Trimming took off 1 base at V and 5 bases at J, with 18 bases between the two ends. Germline CDR1 KGHDR, CDR2 SFDVKD.

The rearrangement links TRBV20-1 to TRBJ2-1; a weak D match, TRBD2 (6 bases). CDR3 length: 20 residues. The V gene lost 1 base and the J gene lost 5 bases, with 30 bases spanning the gap. Germline loops: CDR1 DFQATT, CDR2 SNEGSKA (reference sequence). The CDR3 nucleotides read TGCAGTGCTAGAGCTAAACCCTCGGGGACTCTGGGACTGGACCACAATGAGCAGTTCTTC. This translates into CSARAKPSGTLGLDHNEQFF.

This clonotype has ten or more counts. V is TRBV2 and J is TRBJ2-4, with D hard to call. The CDR3 is 13 residues long. V lost 7 bases to trimming and J lost 7 bases, with 14 bases between them. The germline gives CDR1 SNHLY, CDR2 FYNNEI. The CDR3 coding sequence is TGTGCCAGCAACCCGATCGTTGGGAACATTCAGTACTTC. Translation: CASNPIVGNIQYF.

This clonotype was found many times. J is TRBJ1-2 and V is TRBV29-1; 9 bases are shared with TRBD1. V was clipped by 4 bases and J by 4 bases; unmatched bases: 4. Germline CDR1 and CDR2: SQVTM and ANQGSEA. This CDR3 spans 13 amino acids. In DNA, the CDR3 is TGCAGCGTTGGACAGGGGGTTGGCTATGGCTACACCTTC. Its translation: CSVGQGVGYGYTF. Combining the CDR3 with reference TRBV29-1 and TRBJ1-2 gives the whole variable domain SAVISQKPSRDICQRGTSLTIQCQVDSQVTMMFWYRQQPGQSLTLIATANQGSEATYESGFVIDKFPISRPNLTFSTLTVSNMSPEDSSIYLCSVGQGVGYGYTFGSGTRLTVV.

This chain joins TRBV2 and TRBJ2-1; 8 bases match TRBD2. The CDR3 has 13 amino acids. Trimming cost V 4 bases and J 9 bases; bases outside gene matches: 5. CDR1 and CDR2 from the germline V gene are SNHLY and FYNNEI. CDR3 DNA: TGTGCCAGCAGTGTTGGGCTAGCGGGTGAGCAGTTCTTC. Residues: CASSVGLAGEQFF.

A word on this clonotype: A much larger clone differs from this one at a single base, so this may be a read error. The rearrangement links TRBV6-1 to TRBJ2-7; 7 bases are shared with TRBD1. Germline assignment: CDR1 MNHNS and CDR2 SASEGT. This CDR3 comprises 13 residues. CDR3 sequence reads: CTSTQTGTYEQYF. DNA of the CDR3: TGTACCAGCACCCAGACAGGGACCTACGAGCAGTACTTC.

In this sample, this clonotype turned up many times. This chain links TRBV10-3 with TRBJ2-5; D gene ambiguous. Germline loops: CDR1 ENHRY, CDR2 SYGVKD. The CDR3 runs 13 residues. The V and J ends lost 3 bases and 5 bases respectively, with 10 bases between them. The CDR3 sequence: CAISDKGPETQYF. The CDR3 nucleotides are TGTGCCATCAGTGACAAGGGCCCGGAGACCCAGTACTTC.

This clonotype was seen more than once but under ten times. The chain recombines TRBV11-3 with TRBJ2-1; 14 bases match TRBD2. CDR1 SGHNT and CDR2 YENEEA come from the germline V gene. CDR3 size: 17 residues. V dropped 1 base and J dropped 5; count of bases not matched to a gene: 4. CDR3 sequence reads: CASSLGGGLAGDNEQFF. The DNA of the CDR3 is TGTGCCAGCAGCTTAGGGGGGGGACTAGCGGGGGACAATGAGCAGTTCTTC.

The chain carries TRBV11-3 and TRBJ2-3; perhaps TRBD1 as D (5 bases). The V and J ends lost 4 bases and 6 bases respectively, with 11 bases between them. The CDR3 length is 13 residues. Germline CDR1 and CDR2: SGHNT and YENEEA. DNA of the CDR3: TGTGCCAGCAGCTCGCAGGGTTGGGATACGCAGTATTTT. Its protein product is CASSSQGWDTQYF.

This clonotype has just one count. This sequence may be a read error, since a much larger clone differs from it by one base. Since no conserved phenylalanine or tryptophan closes the CDR3, a read error is the likely cause. The chain carries TRBV6-5 and TRBJ2-1; D unclear. This CDR3 is built from 15 residues. Trimming removed 2 bases from V and 0 bases from J, with 8 bases in between. In germline, CDR1 is MNHEY, CDR2 SVGAGI. The CDR3 sequence is CASSYGRSSYNEQFL. The CDR3 coding sequence is TGTGCCAGCAGTTACGGACGGAGCTCCTACAATGAGCAGTTCCTC.